This paragraph covers one TCR beta chain sequence. Its cognate antigen is unknown. The PCR ran on 60 Vbeta and 13 Jbeta primers. Authors' methods: The authors later counted around 80 million unique TCR beta chains, approximately 10 million of them shared. This table comes from immunoSEQ multiplex PCR, and its TCRdb copy is limited to in-frame clones, with some not included. D and trimming were read from the DNA, whereas the V and J calls and clone size are those reported in that table. In total, the table holds 35,000 to 50,000 clones. This record comes from a study of cytomegalovirus exposure and HLA in healthy donors. Overall study results and limits: CMV antigen specificity was confirmed in vitro for a few CMV-associated chains. Rarity characterized most TCR sequences, yet some public TCRs appeared in many donors. Fewer N-insertions (relative to the approximately 670-donor mean) were reportedly seen in an Asian-associated ancestry cluster in a later analysis.

This receptor was taken from a woman in her thirties in good health and CMV-seropositive. What was sequenced was PBMCs.

CDR3: CAWSQGSAGDSGNTIYF. The CDR3 DNA is TGTGCCTGGAGTCAGGGGTCTGCCGGGGACTCTGGAAACACCATATATTTT. The J gene is TRBJ1-3, the V gene TRBV30; tentatively, D is TRBD1 (6 bases). The CDR3 has 17 amino acids. Trimming stripped 2 bases from V and 0 bases from J, with 17 bases between. Germline loops: CDR1 GTSNPN, CDR2 SVGIG (reference sequence).